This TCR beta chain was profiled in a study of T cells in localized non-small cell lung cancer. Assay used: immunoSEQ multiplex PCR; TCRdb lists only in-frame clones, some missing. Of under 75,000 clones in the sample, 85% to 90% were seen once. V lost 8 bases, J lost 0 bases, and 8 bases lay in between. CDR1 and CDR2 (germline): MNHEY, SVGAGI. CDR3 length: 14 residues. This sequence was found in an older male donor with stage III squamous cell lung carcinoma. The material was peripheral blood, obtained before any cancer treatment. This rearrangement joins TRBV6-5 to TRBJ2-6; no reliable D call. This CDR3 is CASLKSSGANVLTF. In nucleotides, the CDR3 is TGTGCCAGCTTAAAGTCCTCTGGGGCCAACGTCCTGACTTTC.